The 3 T cell receptor beta chains given below trace back to one sample, sequenced in a study of T cells in Graves' hyperthyroidism and ophthalmopathy (dated by TCRdb to about 2019). Library prep was done by multiplex PCR. These reads were obtained on an Illumina HiSeq 2000. Amplification of TCR beta CDR3 regions was carried out from RNA transcripts. A first-round RT-PCR of the TCR CDR3 used the HTBI primer set with the Qiagen OneStep RT-PCR kit. The public reads were quality trimmed at Q25 with fastp and then assembled into clones with MiXCR by TCRdb, keeping productive beta chains. Duplicate CDR3 protein sequences are folded into a single record with the most common DNA and genes. Across this sample there are 500,000 to 600,000 distinct CDR3 sequences, with approximately 48% seen only once. About two fifths of the sample rests with the top ten. Sequencing was performed on peripheral blood or thyroid tissue (not recorded which). The receptors derive from an adult woman with Graves' disease, either hyperthyroidism or ophthalmopathy (not recorded which).

The rearrangement links TRBV10-3 to TRBJ2-7; D perhaps matches TRBD2 (7 bases). V lost 3 bases and J lost 5, with 20 bases in between. The V gene's germline CDR1 is ENHRY and CDR2 SYGVKD. The CDR3 sequence is 16 residues long. CDR3 residues: CAISDQLGGLGDEQYF. In nucleotides, the CDR3 is TGTGCCATCAGTGATCAACTGGGGGGGCTAGGAGACGAGCAGTACTTC.

This clonotype turned up a few times. V gene TRBV2 combines with J gene TRBJ1-6, with D uncertain. V was trimmed by 8 bases and J by 10 bases, leaving 9 bases between them. The CDR3 covers 11 residues. In germline, CDR1 is SNHLY, CDR2 FYNNEI. The DNA for the CDR3 is TGTGCCAGCGGCAAGTCCTCACCCCTCCACTTT. Protein product: CASGKSSPLHF.

The rearrangement links TRBV7-9 to TRBJ2-3; no clear D gene. The length of the CDR3 is 16 residues. Trimming took off 1 base at V and 6 bases at J, with 17 bases between the two ends. Germline values: CDR1 SEHNR, CDR2 FQNEAQ (reference sequence). CDR3 region: CASSLVHSRTTDTQYF. In DNA, the CDR3 is TGTGCCAGCAGCTTAGTCCACTCCCGGACCACGGATACGCAGTATTTT.